This T cell receptor (beta chain) originates from a study of cytomegalovirus exposure and HLA in healthy donors. About the research overall: For the 300 to 400 genotyped donors, more than 80% fell within the Caucasian-associated ancestry cluster. Study observations and caveats: Reportedly, cytomegalovirus status was diagnosed with high sensitivity and specificity. Trimming of TCR beta V- and J-genes showed a link, identified in a later analysis, to a missense DCLRE1C variant. The study carried out a later analysis of TCR beta sequences. It associated 15,000 to 20,000 of them with specific HLA alleles at a false discovery rate of 0.05.

Of note for this clone: Its matching antigen is unknown. This CDR3 is also generated by other DNA sequences in the sample.

The V gene's germline CDR1 is SGHRS and CDR2 YFSETQ. This CDR3 contains 15 residues. The V segment lost 2 bases and the J segment 2 bases; nucleotides outside the gene matches: 2. Vbeta (60) and Jbeta (13) primers were used in the PCR. Sequencing used immunoSEQ multiplex PCR; TCRdb keeps in-frame clones, though not all of them. This table holds 120,000 to 150,000 clones, roughly 66% found once. This chain links TRBV5-1 with TRBJ2-3; 10 nucleotides line up with TRBD2. The origin of this receptor is a woman aged 55-70 years in good health and CMV-seronegative. Material: PBMCs. The CDR3 DNA sequence: TGCGCCAGCAGCTTACTAGCGGGATCCACAGATACGCAGTATTTT. It specifies CASSLLAGSTDTQYF.